The source of this T cell receptor beta chain is a study of response to subunit inactivated influenza vaccine. Findings and caveats of the study: Authors suggested that a seasonal influenza vaccination recruits few new T cells each time.

As concerns this clonotype: The antigen is undetermined.

TCRdb called the RT-PCR reads again in MiXCR, with one record for every CDR3 protein. The sample includes about 780,000 distinct CDR3 sequences, about 18% seen only once; the top ten take 9.5% to 13%. Trimming took 3 bases from V and 4 from J, leaving 9 bases between them. Germline assignment: CDR1 SEHNR and CDR2 FQNEAQ (reference sequence). The length of the CDR3 is 13 residues. The sequence was collected from a man aged 50 or older who received an inactivated influenza vaccine. The genes are TRBV7-9 and TRBJ2-5; D is undetermined. The specimen comprised PBMCs from blood, sampled less than 6 days after vaccination. CDR3 sequence reads: CASSLEPGETQYF. The CDR3 nucleotides read TGTGCCAGCAGCTTGGAACCGGGAGAGACCCAGTACTTC.